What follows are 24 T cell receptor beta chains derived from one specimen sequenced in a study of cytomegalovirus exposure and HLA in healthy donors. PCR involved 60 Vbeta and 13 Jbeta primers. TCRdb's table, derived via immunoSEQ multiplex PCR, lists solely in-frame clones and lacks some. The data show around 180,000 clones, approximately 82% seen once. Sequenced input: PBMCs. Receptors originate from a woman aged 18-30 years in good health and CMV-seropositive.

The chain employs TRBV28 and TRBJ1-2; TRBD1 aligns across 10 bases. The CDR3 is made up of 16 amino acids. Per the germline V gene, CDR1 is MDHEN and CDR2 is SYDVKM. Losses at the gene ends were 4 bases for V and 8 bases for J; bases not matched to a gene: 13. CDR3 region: CASSSTTPGQGSGYTF. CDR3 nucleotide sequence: TGTGCCAGCAGTTCTACCACCCCGGGACAGGGGTCGGGCTACACCTTC.

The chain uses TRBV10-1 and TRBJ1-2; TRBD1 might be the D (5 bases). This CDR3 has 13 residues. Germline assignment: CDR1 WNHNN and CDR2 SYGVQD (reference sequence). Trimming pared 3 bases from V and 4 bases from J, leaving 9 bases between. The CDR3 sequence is CASSDGGAYGYTF. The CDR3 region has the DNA TGCGCCAGCAGTGATGGAGGGGCCTATGGCTACACCTTC.

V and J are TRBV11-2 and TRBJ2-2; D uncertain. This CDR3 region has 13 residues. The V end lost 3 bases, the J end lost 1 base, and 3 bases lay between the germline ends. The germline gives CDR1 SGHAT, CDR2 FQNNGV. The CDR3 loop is CASSFLNTGELFF. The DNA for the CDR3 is TGTGCCAGCAGCTTTCTGAACACCGGGGAGCTGTTTTTT.

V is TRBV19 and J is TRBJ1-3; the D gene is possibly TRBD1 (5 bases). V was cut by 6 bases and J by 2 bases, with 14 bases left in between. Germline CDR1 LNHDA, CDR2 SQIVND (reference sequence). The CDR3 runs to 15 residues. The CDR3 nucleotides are TGTGCCAGTAGCACAGGTGGAGGGGCTGGAAACACCATATATTTT. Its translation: CASSTGGGAGNTIYF.

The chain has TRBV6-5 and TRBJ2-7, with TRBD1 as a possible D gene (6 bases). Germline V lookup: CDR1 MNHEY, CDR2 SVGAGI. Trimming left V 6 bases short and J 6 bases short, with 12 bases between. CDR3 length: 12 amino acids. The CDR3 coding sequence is TGTGCCAGCAGCCCTACAGGGTCCGAGCAGTACGTC. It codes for CASSPTGSEQYV.

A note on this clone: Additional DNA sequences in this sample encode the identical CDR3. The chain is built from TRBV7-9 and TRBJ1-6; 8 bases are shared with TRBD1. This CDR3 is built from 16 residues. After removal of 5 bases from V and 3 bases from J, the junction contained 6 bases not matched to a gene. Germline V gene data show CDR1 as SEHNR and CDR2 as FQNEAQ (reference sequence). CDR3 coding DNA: TGTGCCAGCAGCAACGGACAGGGTTTCTATAATTCACCCCTCCACTTT. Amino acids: CASSNGQGFYNSPLHF.

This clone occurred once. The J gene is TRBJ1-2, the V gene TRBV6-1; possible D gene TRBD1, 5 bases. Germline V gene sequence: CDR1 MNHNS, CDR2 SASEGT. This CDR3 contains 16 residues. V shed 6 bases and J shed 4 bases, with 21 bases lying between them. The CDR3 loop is CASSETIGGYRYGYTF. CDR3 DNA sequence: TGTGCCAGCAGCGAAACCATCGGGGGTTATCGCTATGGCTACACCTTC.

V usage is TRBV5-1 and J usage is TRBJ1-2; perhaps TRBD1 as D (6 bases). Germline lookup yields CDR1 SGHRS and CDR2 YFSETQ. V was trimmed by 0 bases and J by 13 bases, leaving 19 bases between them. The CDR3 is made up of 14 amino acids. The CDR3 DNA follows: TGCGCCAGCAGCTTGGAACCAGGGGCCGGTGGCGTCACCTTC. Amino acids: CASSLEPGAGGVTF.

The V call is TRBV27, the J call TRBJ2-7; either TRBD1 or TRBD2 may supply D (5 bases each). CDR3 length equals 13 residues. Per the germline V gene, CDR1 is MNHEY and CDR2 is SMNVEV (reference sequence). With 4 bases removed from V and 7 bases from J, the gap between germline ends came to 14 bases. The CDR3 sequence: CASSSPRGGEQYV. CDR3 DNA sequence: TGTGCCAGCAGTTCCCCCCGGGGCGGGGAGCAGTACGTC.

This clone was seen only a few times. The CDR3 spells CASSQEGLAGGLEQYF. The CDR3 DNA reads as TGCGCCAGCAGCCAAGAGGGACTAGCGGGGGGGTTGGAGCAGTACTTC. This chain connects TRBV4-1 to TRBJ2-7; 16 bases are a match to TRBD2. The germline V gene encodes CDR1 MGHRA and CDR2 YSYEKL. This CDR3 has 16 residues. Unmatched junction bases numbered 3, after V lost 0 bases and J lost 7 bases.

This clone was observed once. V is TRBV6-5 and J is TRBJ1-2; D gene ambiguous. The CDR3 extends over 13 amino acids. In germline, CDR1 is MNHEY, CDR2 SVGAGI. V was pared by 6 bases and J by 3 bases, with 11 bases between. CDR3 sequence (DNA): TGTGCCAGCAGGGCAATTGGGCACTATGGCTACACCTTC. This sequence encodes CASRAIGHYGYTF.

The CDR3 DNA follows: TGTGCCTGGAGTGTACGAGCAGGGGCTAACTATGGCTACACCTTC. Protein: CAWSVRAGANYGYTF. The rearrangement links TRBV30 to TRBJ1-2, with D perhaps TRBD1 (6 bases). This CDR3 comprises 15 residues. V lost 0 bases and J 0 bases, leaving 11 bases between the germline ends. Germline lookup yields CDR1 GTSNPN and CDR2 SVGIG (reference sequence).

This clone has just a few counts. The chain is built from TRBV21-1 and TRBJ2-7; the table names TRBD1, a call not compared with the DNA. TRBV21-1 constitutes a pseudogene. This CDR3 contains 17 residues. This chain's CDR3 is CASSKWQRTGGSYEQYF. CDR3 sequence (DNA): TGTGCCAGCAGCAAATGGCAAAGAACAGGGGGCTCCTACGAGCAGTACTTC.

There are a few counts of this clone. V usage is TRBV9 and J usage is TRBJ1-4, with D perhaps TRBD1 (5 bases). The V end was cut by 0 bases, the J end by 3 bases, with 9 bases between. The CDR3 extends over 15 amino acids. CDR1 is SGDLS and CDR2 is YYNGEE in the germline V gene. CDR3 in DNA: TGTGCCAGCAGCGTAGGCGGACATTCTAATGAAAAACTGTTTTTT. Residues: CASSVGGHSNEKLFF.

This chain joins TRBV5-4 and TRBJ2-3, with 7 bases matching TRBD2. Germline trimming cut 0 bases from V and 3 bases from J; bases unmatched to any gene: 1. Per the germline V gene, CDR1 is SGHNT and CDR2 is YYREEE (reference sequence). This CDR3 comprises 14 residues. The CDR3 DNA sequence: TGTGCCAGCAGCTTGGGGGGGGGAACAGATACGCAGTATTTT. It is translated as CASSLGGGTDTQYF.

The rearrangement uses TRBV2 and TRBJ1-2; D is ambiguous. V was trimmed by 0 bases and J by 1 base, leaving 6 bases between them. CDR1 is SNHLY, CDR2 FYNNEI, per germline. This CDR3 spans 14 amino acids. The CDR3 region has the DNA TGTGCCAGCAGTGAAGCTACAGTTAACTATGGCTACACCTTC. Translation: CASSEATVNYGYTF.

The CDR3 region has the DNA TGTGCCAGCAGCACAAACAGGGGGAGCGGGGAGCTGTTTTTT. As protein: CASSTNRGSGELFF. The V call is TRBV5-4, the J call TRBJ2-2; 8 positions match TRBD1. Germline CDR1 is SGHNT and CDR2 is YYREEE (reference sequence). The length of the CDR3 is 14 residues. V shed 4 bases and J 7 bases; nucleotides not matched to a gene: 6.

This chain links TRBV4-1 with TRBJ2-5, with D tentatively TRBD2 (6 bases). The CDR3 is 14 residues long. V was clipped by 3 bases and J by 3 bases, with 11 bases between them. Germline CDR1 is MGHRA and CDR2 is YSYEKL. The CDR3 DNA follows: TGCGCCAGCAGCCACTCCAGACTAGAAGAGACCCAGTACTTC. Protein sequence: CASSHSRLEETQYF.

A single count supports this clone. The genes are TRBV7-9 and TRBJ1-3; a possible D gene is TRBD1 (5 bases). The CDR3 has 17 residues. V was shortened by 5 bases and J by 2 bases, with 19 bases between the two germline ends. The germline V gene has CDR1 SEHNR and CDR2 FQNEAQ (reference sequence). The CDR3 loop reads CASSLDGQAGAGNTIYF. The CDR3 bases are TGTGCCAGCAGCCTTGATGGGCAGGCGGGGGCTGGAAACACCATATATTTT.

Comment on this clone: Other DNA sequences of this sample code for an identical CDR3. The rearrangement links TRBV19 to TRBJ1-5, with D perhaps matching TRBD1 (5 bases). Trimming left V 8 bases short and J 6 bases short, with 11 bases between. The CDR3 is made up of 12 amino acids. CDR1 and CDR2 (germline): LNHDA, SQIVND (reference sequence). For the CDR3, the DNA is TGTGCCAGTCGGCAAGGGGCTCAGCCCCAGCATTTT. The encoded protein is CASRQGAQPQHF.

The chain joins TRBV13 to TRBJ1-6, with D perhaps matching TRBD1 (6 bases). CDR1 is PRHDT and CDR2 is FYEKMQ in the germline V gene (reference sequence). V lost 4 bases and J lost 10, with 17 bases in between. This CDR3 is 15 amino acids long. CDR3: CASSYGRDRPSPLHF. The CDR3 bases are TGTGCCAGCAGCTACGGCCGAGACAGGCCATCACCCCTCCACTTT.

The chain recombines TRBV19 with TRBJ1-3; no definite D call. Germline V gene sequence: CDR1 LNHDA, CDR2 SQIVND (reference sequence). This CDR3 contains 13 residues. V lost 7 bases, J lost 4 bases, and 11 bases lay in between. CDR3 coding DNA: TGTGCCAGTAACCCGTCCGCGGGAAACACCATATATTTT. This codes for CASNPSAGNTIYF. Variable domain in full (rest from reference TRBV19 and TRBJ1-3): DGGITQSPKYLFRKEGQNVTLSCEQNLNHDAMYWYRQDPGQGLRLIYYSQIVNDFQKGDIAEGYSVSREKKESFPLTVTSAQKNPTAFYLCASNPSAGNTIYFGEGSWLTVV.

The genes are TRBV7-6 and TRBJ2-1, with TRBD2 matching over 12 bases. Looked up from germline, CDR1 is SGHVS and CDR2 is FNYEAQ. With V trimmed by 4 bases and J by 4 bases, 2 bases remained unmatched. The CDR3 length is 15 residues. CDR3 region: CASSYGTSGYNEQFF. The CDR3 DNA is TGTGCCAGCAGCTACGGGACTAGCGGGTACAATGAGCAGTTCTTC. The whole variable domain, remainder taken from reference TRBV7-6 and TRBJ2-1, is GAGVSQSPRYKVTKRGQDVALRCDPISGHVSLYWYRQALGQGPEFLTYFNYEAQQDKSGLPNDRFSAERPEGSISTLTIQRTEQRDSAMYRCASSYGTSGYNEQFFGPGTRLTVL.

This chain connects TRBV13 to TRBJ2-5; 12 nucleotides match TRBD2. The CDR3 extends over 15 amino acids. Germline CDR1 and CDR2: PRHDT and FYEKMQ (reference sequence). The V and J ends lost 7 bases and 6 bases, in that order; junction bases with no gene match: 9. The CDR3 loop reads CASTKELAGGKTQYF. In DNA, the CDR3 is TGTGCCAGCACCAAGGAACTAGCGGGGGGAAAGACCCAGTACTTC.